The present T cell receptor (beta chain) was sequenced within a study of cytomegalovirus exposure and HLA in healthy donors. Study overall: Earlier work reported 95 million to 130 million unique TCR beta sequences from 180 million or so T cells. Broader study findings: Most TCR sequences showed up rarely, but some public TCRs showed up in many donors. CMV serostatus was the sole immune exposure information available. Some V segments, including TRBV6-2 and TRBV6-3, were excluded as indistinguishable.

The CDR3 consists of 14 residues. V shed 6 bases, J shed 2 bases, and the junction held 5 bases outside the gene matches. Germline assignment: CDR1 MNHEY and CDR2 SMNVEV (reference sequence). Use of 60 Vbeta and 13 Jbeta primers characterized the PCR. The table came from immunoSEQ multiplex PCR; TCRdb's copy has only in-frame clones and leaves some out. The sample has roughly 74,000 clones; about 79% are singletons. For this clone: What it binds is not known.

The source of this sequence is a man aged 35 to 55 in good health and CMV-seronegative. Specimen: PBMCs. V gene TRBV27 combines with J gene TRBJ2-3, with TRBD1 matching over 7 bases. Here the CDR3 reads CASRQGENTDTQYF. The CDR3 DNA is TGTGCCAGCAGGCAGGGGGAAAACACAGATACGCAGTATTTT.